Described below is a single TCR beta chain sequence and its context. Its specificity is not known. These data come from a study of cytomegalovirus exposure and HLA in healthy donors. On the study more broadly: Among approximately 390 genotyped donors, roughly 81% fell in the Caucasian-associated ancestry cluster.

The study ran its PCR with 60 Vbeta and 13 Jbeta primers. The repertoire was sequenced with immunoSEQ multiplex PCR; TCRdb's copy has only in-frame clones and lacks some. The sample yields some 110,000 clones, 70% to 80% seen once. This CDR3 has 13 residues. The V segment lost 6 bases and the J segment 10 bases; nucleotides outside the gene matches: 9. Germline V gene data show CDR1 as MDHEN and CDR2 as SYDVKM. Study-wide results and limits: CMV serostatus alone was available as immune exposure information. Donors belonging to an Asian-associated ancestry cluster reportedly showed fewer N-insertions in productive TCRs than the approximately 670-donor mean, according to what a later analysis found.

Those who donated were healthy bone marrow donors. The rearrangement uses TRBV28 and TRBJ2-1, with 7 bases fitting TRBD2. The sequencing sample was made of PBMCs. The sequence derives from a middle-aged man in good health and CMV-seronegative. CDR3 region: CASRPQRGGEQFF. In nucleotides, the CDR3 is TGTGCCAGCAGACCCCAGCGGGGAGGGGAGCAGTTCTTC. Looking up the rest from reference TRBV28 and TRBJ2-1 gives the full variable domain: DVKVTQSSRYLVKRTGEKVFLECVQDMDHENMFWYRQDPGLGLRLIYFSYDVKMKEKGDIPEGYSVSREKKERFSLILESASTNQTSMYLCASRPQRGGEQFFGPGTRLTVL.